The entry below gives a single TCR beta chain sequence along with its context. Germline V CDR1 and CDR2: MNHNY, SVGAGI (reference sequence). The CDR3 covers 13 residues. V lost 2 bases to trimming and J lost 9 bases; unmatched junction nucleotides: 4. TCRdb passed the RT-PCR reads through MiXCR, listing each CDR3 protein once. The profile covers about 500,000 distinct CDR3 sequences, with less than 7.5% appearing a single time and about an eighth taken by the ten largest. This entry comes from a study of response to subunit inactivated influenza vaccine. The sequencing here drew on PBMCs from blood, taken about 24 months after vaccination. The V call is TRBV6-6, the J call TRBJ2-4; 7 bases fit TRBD1. The receptor was isolated from a man between 45 and 75 years old who received an inactivated influenza vaccine. The CDR3 coding sequence is TGTGCCAGCAGTTACGACAGGGTGACCATTCAGTACTTC. The encoded protein is CASSYDRVTIQYF.